This T cell receptor beta chain was observed in a study of T cells in tuberculosis. In the study overall: This South African cohort compared adolescents with or without latent tuberculosis against adults with active tuberculosis.

The CDR3 consists of 19 residues. Germline trimming cut 1 base from V and 1 base from J; bases unmatched to any gene: 12. In germline, CDR1 is KGHSH, CDR2 LQKENI. Study-wide points: Active tuberculosis patients had shorter CDR3-alpha; the beta difference was nonsignificant.

Produced via immunoSEQ multiplex PCR; TCRdb's table is partial and in-frame only. Here the sample spans more than 30,000 clones, approximately 93% being singletons. Stated time point: new active TB diagnosis, blood taken before or within 7 days of starting treatment. This clone has more than one count but fewer than ten. Its antigen is unidentified. The specimen was PBMCs, collected at tuberculosis diagnosis. The TCR originated in an adult with tuberculosis. The V and J genes are TRBV18 and TRBJ2-1, with 8 bases fitting TRBD2. The CDR3 sequence: CASSPRLHGGASSYNEQFF. Here the CDR3 DNA reads TGTGCCAGCTCACCACGGCTGCACGGGGGGGCGTCGTCCTACAATGAGCAGTTCTTC.